This T cell receptor beta chain was documented in a study of vaccination effects on CD4 cells after COVID-19. Overall study: Post-vaccine specimens arrived a median 72 days past the second dose. Study findings and constraints: Marked clonal contraction was seen in infection- and vaccine-induced clones late after vaccination.

The CDR3 covers 13 residues. Trimming removed 0 bases at V and 4 bases at J, with 4 bases between. CDR1 is SGHNT, CDR2 YYREEE, per germline (reference sequence). Only in-frame clones appear in the TCRdb table, and some are missing; sequencing was by immunoSEQ multiplex PCR. The sample yields about 14,000 clones, around three quarters seen once. As to this clone: Its antigen is as yet unknown.

Antigen-specific CD4+ T cells were first expanded with viral peptide pools by the ViraFEST assay and only then sequenced. With roughly 9 days of culture completed, CD4+ T cells were isolated. Confirmation by PCR established that the person had SARS-CoV-2 infection between March and December 2020. The vaccine given was either BNT162b2 or mRNA-1273, in two doses. Every well got a few million PBMC, which were grown with 8.5 to 10 IU/ml IL-2 and approximately 9.7 ug/ml peptides. This sequence joins TRBV5-4 and TRBJ2-2; D gene uncertain. This specimen was CD4+ T cells from PBMCs cultured with HCoV-NL63 spike peptides, taken after COVID-19 vaccination. The sequence was obtained from a human donor who had a prior SARS-CoV-2 infection. The CDR3: CASSLGGTGELFF. Here the CDR3 DNA reads TGTGCCAGCAGCTTGGGCGGCACCGGGGAGCTGTTTTTT. Based on the CDR3 plus reference TRBV5-4 and TRBJ2-2, the full variable domain is ETGVTQSPTHLIKTRGQQVTLRCSSQSGHNTVSWYQQALGQGPQFIFQYYREEENGRGNFPPRFSGLQFPNYSSELNVNALELDDSALYLCASSLGGTGELFFGEGSRLTVL.